This TCR beta chain was recovered during a study of blood T cells in healthy people across ages. The study, taken as a whole, reports: Higher diversity, along with more naive CD4+ cells, distinguished long-lived donors from aged donors. TCR beta diversity per million T cells fell roughly linearly with age.

CDR3 length: 16 amino acids. Germline trimming cut 0 bases from V and 10 bases from J; bases unmatched to any gene: 12. From germline, CDR1 is LNHNV and CDR2 YYDKDF (reference sequence). A second PCR, run for about 7 to 11 cycles, used a sample-barcoded 5' primer plus a J-beta primer mix. Per-sample output comprised a minimum of 2.5 million paired-end reads containing CDR3. TCRdb analysed the 5' RACE reads with MiXCR anew, one entry per CDR3 protein. The data show fewer than 2,000,000 distinct CDR3 sequences, 34% seen once. Roughly 10 milliliters of peripheral blood were drawn from each donor. The table lists this clonotype with a few counts. The antigen remains unidentified.

The sample consisted of blood. The chain has TRBV15 and TRBJ2-1; TRBD2 matches 7 bases. This receptor was taken from a woman aged 30 to 39 in good health. CDR3 protein: CATSREGGGSWVEQFF. DNA of the CDR3: TGTGCCACCAGCAGAGAAGGCGGGGGATCTTGGGTAGAGCAGTTCTTC.